The 10 T cell receptor beta chains below all came from one sample that was sequenced in a study of metastatic and nonmetastatic thyroid tumors. TCRdb re-called clones via MiXCR from the PCR reads. The sample lists 89,000 or so clones; 8.6% were seen once. Thyroid surgery was performed in patients who had received no treatment beforehand. Sequenced sample: blood. These receptors all stem from a female donor with papillary thyroid cancer or a benign thyroid nodule (not recorded which). Some clones in this sample may be carry-over from other donors' samples.

This clone was observed at least ten times. The genes are TRBV4-2 and TRBJ2-7; TRBD2 might be the D (7 bases). The CDR3 is made up of 17 amino acids. Germline loops: CDR1 LGHNA, CDR2 YNFKEQ. With 0 bases removed from V and 3 bases from J, the gap between germline ends came to 18 bases. CDR3 amino acids: CASSQERGGGDNYEQYF. The CDR3, as DNA: TGTGCCAGCAGCCAAGAAAGGGGCGGGGGCGATAACTACGAGCAGTACTTC.

The chain joins TRBV11-3 to TRBJ1-3, with D perhaps TRBD1 (5 bases). This CDR3 has 15 residues. CDR1 SGHNT and CDR2 YENEEA come from the germline V gene. V was clipped by 6 bases and J by 8 bases, with 20 bases between them. CDR3 loop: CASSSPDGGRDTIYF. The CDR3 DNA follows: TGTGCCAGCAGTTCGCCTGATGGGGGACGAGACACCATATATTTT.

This clone was seen more than once but under ten times. A read error is possible here, since a much larger clone lies one base away. V and J are TRBV2 and TRBJ2-4, with a possible D match to TRBD1 (6 bases). Germline CDR1 reads SNHLY; CDR2 reads FYNNEI. CDR3 length equals 13 residues. CDR3 in DNA: TGTGCCAGCAGTACTGACCCAGGGGACATTAAGTACTTC. It encodes CASSTDPGDIKYF.

The table lists this clone with a few counts. The chain carries TRBV20-1 and TRBJ1-2; no clear D. CDR1 DFQATT and CDR2 SNEGSKA come from the germline V gene (reference sequence). Trimming removed 0 bases at V and 5 bases at J, with 7 bases between. This CDR3 is built from 12 residues. Here the CDR3 reads CSARDQEYGYTF. In nucleotides, the CDR3 is TGCAGTGCTAGAGATCAAGAGTATGGCTACACCTTC.

In its sample, this clone was seen many times. V usage is TRBV5-1 and J usage is TRBJ1-4, with TRBD1 matching over 8 bases. CDR1 is SGHRS and CDR2 is YFSETQ in the germline V gene. This CDR3 comprises 15 residues. With 4 bases clipped from V and 7 bases from J, the junction kept 9 bases outside the gene matches. The CDR3: CASSPRQGSGEKLFF. The CDR3 DNA is TGCGCCAGCAGCCCCAGACAGGGGTCCGGTGAAAAACTGTTTTTT.

This clone was observed at least ten times. V is TRBV28 and J is TRBJ1-1; D is unresolved. Trimming removed 7 bases at V and 0 bases at J, with 9 bases between. There are 13 residues in the CDR3. The germline V gene encodes CDR1 MDHEN and CDR2 SYDVKM. The CDR3 sequence is CASTDTLNTEAFF. CDR3 coding DNA: TGTGCCAGCACCGACACTTTGAACACTGAAGCTTTCTTT.

This clone was recorded at least ten times. The chain links TRBV5-6 to TRBJ2-7; D possibly uses TRBD1 or TRBD2 (6 bases each). Germline V gene sequence: CDR1 SGHDT, CDR2 YYEEEE. The CDR3 has 16 residues. The V end was cut by 4 bases, the J end by 0 bases, with 17 bases between. CDR3 in DNA: TGTGCCAGCAGCCCCTTCGGGGGCCACAGCTCCTACGAGCAGTACTTC. This encodes CASSPFGGHSSYEQYF.

This clone was found many times. The genes are TRBV29-1 and TRBJ2-7; D could derive from TRBD1 or TRBD2 (5 bases each). The CDR3 covers 11 residues. V lost 6 bases to trimming and J lost 11 bases, with 17 bases between them. Per the germline V gene, CDR1 is SQVTM and CDR2 is ANQGSEA. Here the CDR3 reads CSVVTGAEEYF. CDR3 coding DNA: TGCAGCGTAGTAACCGGGGCAGAAGAGTACTTC.

This clone was observed many times. The CDR3 spells CASSLHPRQDYEQYF. The CDR3 region has the DNA TGCGCCAGCAGCCTCCACCCTCGACAGGACTACGAGCAGTACTTC. V and J are TRBV4-1 and TRBJ2-7, with D tentatively TRBD1 (6 bases). Germline assignment: CDR1 MGHRA and CDR2 YSYEKL. The CDR3 has 15 residues. V lost 4 bases to trimming and J lost 3 bases, with 16 bases between them.

Many counts were recorded for this clone. The chain carries TRBV7-3 and TRBJ2-3; 12 bases are shared with TRBD1. Trimming took 2 bases from V and 3 from J; bases not matched to a gene: 6. Germline CDR1 SGHTA, CDR2 FQGTGA. CDR3 length: 17 amino acids. The CDR3 loop reads CASSLRSGQGATDTQYF. The DNA of the CDR3 is TGTGCCAGCAGCTTACGTTCGGGACAGGGGGCTACAGATACGCAGTATTTT.